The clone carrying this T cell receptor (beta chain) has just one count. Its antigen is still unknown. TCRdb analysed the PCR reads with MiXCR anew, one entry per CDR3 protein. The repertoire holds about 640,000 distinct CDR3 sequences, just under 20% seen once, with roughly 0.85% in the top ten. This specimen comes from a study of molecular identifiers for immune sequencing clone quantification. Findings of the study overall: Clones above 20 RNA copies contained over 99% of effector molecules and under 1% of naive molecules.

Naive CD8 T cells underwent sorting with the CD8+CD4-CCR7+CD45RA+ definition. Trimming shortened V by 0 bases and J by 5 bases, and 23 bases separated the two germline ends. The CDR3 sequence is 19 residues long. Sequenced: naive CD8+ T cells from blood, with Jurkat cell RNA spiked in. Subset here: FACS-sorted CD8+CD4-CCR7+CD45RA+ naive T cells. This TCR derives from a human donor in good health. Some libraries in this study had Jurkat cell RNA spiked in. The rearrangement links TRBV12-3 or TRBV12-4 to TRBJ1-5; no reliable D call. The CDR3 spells CASSLAFYSREMEDQPQHF. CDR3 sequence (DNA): TGTGCCAGCAGTTTAGCGTTCTATTCGAGGGAAATGGAGGATCAGCCCCAGCATTTT.